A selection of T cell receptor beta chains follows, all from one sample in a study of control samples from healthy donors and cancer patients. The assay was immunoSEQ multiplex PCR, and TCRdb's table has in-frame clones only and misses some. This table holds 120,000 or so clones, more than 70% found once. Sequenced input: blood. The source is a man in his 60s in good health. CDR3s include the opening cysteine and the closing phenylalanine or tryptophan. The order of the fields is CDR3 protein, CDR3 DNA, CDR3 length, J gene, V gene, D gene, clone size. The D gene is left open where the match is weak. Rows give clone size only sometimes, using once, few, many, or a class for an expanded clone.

CDR3aa: CATSDSSGGAGKENIQYF
CDR3nt: TGTGCCACCAGTGACTCGTCCGGCGGGGCAGGGAAGGAAAACATTCAGTACTTC
len: 18
j_gene: TRBJ2-4
v_gene: TRBV24-1
d_gene: NA
abundance: NA

CDR3aa: CASGGGSYEQYF
CDR3nt: TGCGCCAGCGGAGGAGGCTCCTACGAGCAGTACTTC
len: 12
j_gene: TRBJ2-7
v_gene: TRBV10-2
d_gene: NA
abundance: NA

CDR3aa: CASSQDLGRGVRNEQFF
CDR3nt: TGTGCCAGCAGCCAAGACTTGGGGCGGGGGGTACGAAATGAGCAGTTCTTC
len: 17
j_gene: TRBJ2-1
v_gene: TRBV3-1/TRBV3-2
d_gene: TRBD2
abundance: NA

CDR3aa: CASRAVNSNQPQHF
CDR3nt: TGTGCCAGCAGAGCAGTGAATAGCAATCAGCCCCAGCATTTT
len: 14
j_gene: TRBJ1-5
v_gene: TRBV28
d_gene: NA
abundance: NA

CDR3aa: CASSLNPQTAGGYTF
CDR3nt: TGTGCCAGCTCACTAAACCCCCAGACAGCGGGTGGCTACACCTTC
len: 15
j_gene: TRBJ1-2
v_gene: TRBV18
d_gene: NA
abundance: NA

CDR3aa: CAIRKGQGYTEAFF
CDR3nt: TGTGCCATCAGAAAAGGACAGGGGTACACTGAAGCTTTCTTT
len: 14
j_gene: TRBJ1-1
v_gene: TRBV10-3
d_gene: TRBD1
abundance: NA

CDR3aa: CASSYSWGDTQYF
CDR3nt: TGTGCCAGCAGTTACTCGTGGGGTGATACGCAGTATTTT
len: 13
j_gene: TRBJ2-3
v_gene: TRBV6-5
d_gene: NA
abundance: NA

CDR3aa: CASSLSAGGAGQYF
CDR3nt: TGTGCCAGCAGCTTATCGGCTGGGGGGGCGGGACAGTACTTC
len: 14
j_gene: TRBJ2-7
v_gene: TRBV7-2
d_gene: NA
abundance: once

CDR3aa: CASQTGTGNKGSPLHF
CDR3nt: TGTGCCAGCCAAACGGGGACAGGGAATAAGGGATCACCCCTCCACTTT
len: 16
j_gene: TRBJ1-6
v_gene: TRBV19
d_gene: TRBD1
abundance: NA

CDR3aa: CASSLGHSRNTGELFF
CDR3nt: TGCGCCAGCAGCTTGGGACATTCCCGGAACACCGGGGAGCTGTTTTTT
len: 16
j_gene: TRBJ2-2
v_gene: TRBV5-1
d_gene: NA
abundance: NA

CDR3aa: CASSLAGGGGYTF
CDR3nt: TGTGCCAGCAGTCTCGCAGGGGGCGGTGGCTACACCTTC
len: 13
j_gene: TRBJ1-2
v_gene: TRBV6-5
d_gene: TRBD1
abundance: NA

CDR3aa: CASSQGTDSGNTIYF
CDR3nt: TGTGCCAGCTCACAAGGGACGGACTCTGGAAACACCATATATTTT
len: 15
j_gene: TRBJ1-3
v_gene: TRBV18
d_gene: NA
abundance: few

CDR3aa: CASSPGSGSNQPQHF
CDR3nt: TGTGCCAGCTCACCAGGGTCCGGGAGCAATCAGCCCCAGCATTTT
len: 15
j_gene: TRBJ1-5
v_gene: TRBV18
d_gene: NA
abundance: NA

CDR3aa: CASRGVAATNEKLFF
CDR3nt: TGTGCCAGCAGAGGGGTAGCCGCAACTAATGAAAAACTGTTTTTT
len: 15
j_gene: TRBJ1-4
v_gene: TRBV28
d_gene: NA
abundance: few

CDR3aa: CAISDGLDYGYTF
CDR3nt: TGTGCCATCAGTGACGGGCTCGACTATGGCTACACCTTC
len: 13
j_gene: TRBJ1-2
v_gene: TRBV10-3
d_gene: NA
abundance: NA

CDR3aa: CASRGPGVTEAFF
CDR3nt: TGCGCCAGCAGGGGCCCAGGGGTCACTGAAGCTTTCTTT
len: 13
j_gene: TRBJ1-1
v_gene: TRBV5-1
d_gene: NA
abundance: NA

CDR3aa: CASSLLGAPGYGYTF
CDR3nt: TGTGCCAGCAGCTTGTTGGGGGCGCCTGGCTATGGCTACACCTTC
len: 15
j_gene: TRBJ1-2
v_gene: TRBV5-5
d_gene: NA
abundance: NA

CDR3aa: CASSLQETQYF
CDR3nt: TGTGCCAGCAGCTTACAGGAGACCCAGTACTTC
len: 11
j_gene: TRBJ2-5
v_gene: TRBV7-2
d_gene: NA
abundance: few

CDR3aa: CASWALQVSGNTIYF
CDR3nt: TGTGCCAGCTGGGCGCTCCAAGTTTCTGGAAACACCATATATTTT
len: 15
j_gene: TRBJ1-3
v_gene: TRBV28
d_gene: NA
abundance: NA

CDR3aa: CASSPGQGRYGYTF
CDR3nt: TGTGCCAGCAGTCCGGGACAGGGGAGATATGGCTACACCTTC
len: 14
j_gene: TRBJ1-2
v_gene: TRBV27
d_gene: TRBD1
abundance: few

CDR3aa: CASSRKGGPQETQYF
CDR3nt: TGTGCCAGCAGCAGAAAGGGGGGTCCCCAAGAGACCCAGTACTTC
len: 15
j_gene: TRBJ2-5
v_gene: TRBV7-8
d_gene: NA
abundance: once

CDR3aa: CASSPGGGSGANVLTF
CDR3nt: TGTGCCAGCAGCCCCGGGGGGGGCTCTGGGGCCAACGTCCTGACTTTC
len: 16
j_gene: TRBJ2-6
v_gene: TRBV5-8
d_gene: TRBD2
abundance: NA

CDR3aa: CASSKPGQGVLGANVLTF
CDR3nt: TGTGCCAGCAGTAAACCGGGACAGGGGGTTTTGGGGGCCAACGTCCTGACTTTC
len: 18
j_gene: TRBJ2-6
v_gene: TRBV6-2/TRBV6-3
d_gene: TRBD1
abundance: NA

CDR3aa: CAAGPVSNSNTGELFF
CDR3nt: TGTGCCGCCGGACCTGTAAGCAATTCGAACACCGGGGAGCTGTTTTTT
len: 16
j_gene: TRBJ2-2
v_gene: TRBV19
d_gene: NA
abundance: few

CDR3aa: CASLQGPDSNQPQHF
CDR3nt: TGTGCCAGCCTACAGGGACCAGATAGCAATCAGCCCCAGCATTTT
len: 15
j_gene: TRBJ1-5
v_gene: TRBV19
d_gene: NA
abundance: NA

CDR3aa: CASSRTDRNTEAFF
CDR3nt: TGTGCCAGCAGCCGAACCGACAGGAACACTGAAGCTTTCTTT
len: 14
j_gene: TRBJ1-1
v_gene: TRBV16
d_gene: NA
abundance: NA

CDR3aa: CASSNPSYEQYF
CDR3nt: TGTGCCAGCAGTAACCCCTCCTACGAGCAGTACTTC
len: 12
j_gene: TRBJ2-7
v_gene: TRBV7-8
d_gene: NA
abundance: NA

CDR3aa: CASRATSEETQYF
CDR3nt: TGCGCCAGCAGGGCGACTAGCGAAGAGACCCAGTACTTC
len: 13
j_gene: TRBJ2-5
v_gene: TRBV5-1
d_gene: TRBD2
abundance: NA

CDR3aa: CASSLDDTYSPLHF
CDR3nt: TGCGCCAGCAGCTTGGACGACACCTATTCACCCCTCCACTTT
len: 14
j_gene: TRBJ1-6
v_gene: TRBV5-1
d_gene: NA
abundance: NA

CDR3aa: CASSLRRTIANEQFF
CDR3nt: TGTGCCAGCAGTTTGAGGAGGACAATCGCCAATGAGCAGTTCTTC
len: 15
j_gene: TRBJ2-1
v_gene: TRBV27
d_gene: NA
abundance: few

CDR3aa: CASSRGTDNTEAFF
CDR3nt: TGTGCCAGCAGCCGTGGGACGGACAACACTGAAGCTTTCTTT
len: 14
j_gene: TRBJ1-1
v_gene: TRBV7-9
d_gene: NA
abundance: NA

CDR3aa: CASSVAGGGVDTQYF
CDR3nt: TGTGCCAGCAGCGTCGCGGGCGGGGGCGTAGATACGCAGTATTTT
len: 15
j_gene: TRBJ2-3
v_gene: TRBV9
d_gene: NA
abundance: NA

CDR3aa: CASSTVDRYEQYF
CDR3nt: TGTGCCAGTAGTACCGTTGACAGGTACGAGCAGTACTTC
len: 13
j_gene: TRBJ2-7
v_gene: TRBV19
d_gene: NA
abundance: NA

CDR3aa: CASSRSEGDTQYF
CDR3nt: TGTGCCAGCAGTCGATCAGAGGGGGATACGCAGTATTTT
len: 13
j_gene: TRBJ2-3
v_gene: TRBV12-3/TRBV12-4
d_gene: NA
abundance: NA

CDR3aa: CASRAGSVNTEAFF
CDR3nt: TGTGCCAGCAGAGCAGGAAGCGTTAACACTGAAGCTTTCTTT
len: 14
j_gene: TRBJ1-1
v_gene: TRBV2
d_gene: NA
abundance: NA

CDR3aa: CASKQKPYSNQPQHF
CDR3nt: TGTGCCAGTAAACAGAAGCCTTATAGCAATCAGCCCCAGCATTTT
len: 15
j_gene: TRBJ1-5
v_gene: TRBV19
d_gene: NA
abundance: once

CDR3aa: CASSLAGPGTGNGYTF
CDR3nt: TGTGCCAGCAGCTTAGCCGGCCCGGGGACAGGGAATGGCTACACCTTC
len: 16
j_gene: TRBJ1-2
v_gene: TRBV7-8
d_gene: TRBD1
abundance: NA

CDR3aa: CTSNVVGQPQHF
CDR3nt: TGCACCAGCAACGTTGTGGGCCAGCCCCAGCATTTT
len: 12
j_gene: TRBJ1-5
v_gene: TRBV1
d_gene: NA
abundance: NA

CDR3aa: CASSSRTSGGYEQYF
CDR3nt: TGTGCCAGCAGCTCACGGACTAGCGGGGGCTACGAGCAGTACTTC
len: 15
j_gene: TRBJ2-7
v_gene: TRBV5-4
d_gene: TRBD2
abundance: NA

CDR3aa: CASGPGVSDSYNEQFF
CDR3nt: TGCGCCAGCGGGCCGGGGGTGTCAGACTCCTACAATGAGCAGTTCTTC
len: 16
j_gene: TRBJ2-1
v_gene: TRBV5-1
d_gene: NA
abundance: NA

CDR3aa: CASSQLVKGGDGYTF
CDR3nt: TGTGCCAGCAGCCAACTAGTTAAAGGGGGTGATGGCTACACCTTC
len: 15
j_gene: TRBJ1-2
v_gene: TRBV3-1/TRBV3-2
d_gene: NA
abundance: NA

CDR3aa: CASRDRNTGELFF
CDR3nt: TGTGCCAGCCGGGACAGGAACACCGGGGAGCTGTTTTTT
len: 13
j_gene: TRBJ2-2
v_gene: TRBV19
d_gene: TRBD1
abundance: NA

CDR3aa: CSVEDPLSGEKLFF
CDR3nt: TGCAGCGTTGAAGATCCCCTTTCGGGCGAAAAACTGTTTTTT
len: 14
j_gene: TRBJ1-4
v_gene: TRBV29-1
d_gene: NA
abundance: NA

CDR3aa: CASSYQDRGGYTF
CDR3nt: TGTGCCAGCAGTTACCAGGACAGGGGTGGCTACACCTTC
len: 13
j_gene: TRBJ1-2
v_gene: TRBV6-5
d_gene: TRBD1
abundance: NA

CDR3aa: CAISEVHRGFHEQYF
CDR3nt: TGTGCCATCAGTGAGGTTCACAGGGGGTTCCACGAGCAGTACTTC
len: 15
j_gene: TRBJ2-7
v_gene: TRBV10-3
d_gene: TRBD1
abundance: NA

CDR3aa: CASSRQGLDYGYTF
CDR3nt: TGTGCCAGTAGTCGACAGGGGTTGGACTATGGCTACACCTTC
len: 14
j_gene: TRBJ1-2
v_gene: TRBV19
d_gene: TRBD1
abundance: NA

CDR3aa: CASKGLKGQGGEQYF
CDR3nt: TGTGCCAGCAAGGGTTTAAAAGGACAGGGAGGCGAGCAGTACTTC
len: 15
j_gene: TRBJ2-7
v_gene: TRBV2
d_gene: TRBD1
abundance: few

CDR3aa: CATSRDPGVNYGYTF
CDR3nt: TGTGCCACCAGCAGAGATCCAGGGGTTAACTATGGCTACACCTTC
len: 15
j_gene: TRBJ1-2
v_gene: TRBV15
d_gene: NA
abundance: NA

CDR3aa: CASTENSAGTEAFF
CDR3nt: TGTGCCAGCACCGAAAATAGTGCCGGCACTGAAGCTTTCTTT
len: 14
j_gene: TRBJ1-1
v_gene: TRBV5-4
d_gene: NA
abundance: NA

CDR3aa: CASSLVASGGYEQYF
CDR3nt: TGTGCCAGCAGCTTAGTGGCGTCTGGGGGCTACGAGCAGTACTTC
len: 15
j_gene: TRBJ2-7
v_gene: TRBV7-8
d_gene: NA
abundance: once

CDR3aa: CSVVAGEAFF
CDR3nt: TGCAGCGTTGTAGCGGGGGAAGCTTTCTTT
len: 10
j_gene: TRBJ1-1
v_gene: TRBV29-1
d_gene: NA
abundance: NA

CDR3aa: CASRTGAPPSYEQYF
CDR3nt: TGTGCCAGCAGAACAGGGGCCCCACCCTCCTACGAGCAGTACTTC
len: 15
j_gene: TRBJ2-7
v_gene: TRBV6-6
d_gene: TRBD1
abundance: NA

CDR3aa: CASSQALHTEAFF
CDR3nt: TGTGCCAGCAGCCAAGCCCTTCACACTGAAGCTTTCTTT
len: 13
j_gene: TRBJ1-1
v_gene: TRBV14
d_gene: NA
abundance: NA

CDR3aa: CASSLIPGATDTQYF
CDR3nt: TGTGCCAGCAGCTTAATCCCGGGGGCCACAGATACGCAGTATTTT
len: 15
j_gene: TRBJ2-3
v_gene: TRBV11-2
d_gene: NA
abundance: NA